The 26 T cell receptor beta chains below were found in one sample sequenced in a study of T cell changes during pregnancy in multiple sclerosis. Method: immunoSEQ multiplex PCR; TCRdb's copy keeps in-frame clones and lacks some. There are around 21,000 clones in the sample; less than 90% occur only once, and less than 20% lies in the top ten. The sequencing used CD8+ T cells from peripheral blood mononuclear cells, collected after pregnancy. The receptors originated from a female donor in good health, enrolled as a control in a pregnancy study.

The chain combines TRBV19 with TRBJ1-1; D is possibly TRBD1 (5 bases). From germline, CDR1 is LNHDA and CDR2 SQIVND (reference sequence). V was pared by 8 bases and J by 2 bases, with 18 bases between. CDR3 length equals 15 residues. In DNA, the CDR3 is TGTGCCAGTGCCTCGGCGGACATAGTTAACACTGAAGCTTTCTTT. Translation gives CASASADIVNTEAFF.

This clone was observed once. This sequence joins TRBV7-2 and TRBJ2-1; unclear D gene. The V gene's germline CDR1 is SGHTA and CDR2 FQGNSA. This CDR3 region has 15 residues. With 5 bases removed from V and 0 bases from J, the gap between germline ends came to 11 bases. Written as DNA, the CDR3 is TGTGCCAGCAGCCATATAGAGAGCTCCTACAATGAGCAGTTCTTC. Its translation is CASSHIESSYNEQFF.

The V gene is TRBV7-6, the J gene TRBJ1-6; D is uncertain. The CDR3 covers 16 residues. V was pared by 1 base and J by 6 bases, with 13 bases between. From germline, CDR1 is SGHVS and CDR2 FNYEAQ. CDR3: CASSLDGGRGNSPLHF. Here the CDR3 DNA reads TGTGCCAGCAGCTTAGACGGAGGGCGGGGTAATTCACCCCTCCACTTT.

V and J are TRBV5-6 and TRBJ2-7; tentative D call: TRBD2 (5 bases). The CDR3 consists of 15 residues. CDR1 SGHDT and CDR2 YYEEEE come from the germline V gene. The V and J ends lost 0 bases and 0 bases respectively, with 10 bases between them. The CDR3 nucleotides read TGTGCCAGCAGCTTGGGGGGAGACAACTCCTACGAGCAGTACTTC. Translated, it gives CASSLGGDNSYEQYF. The full variable domain, in which reference TRBV5-6 and TRBJ2-7 provide the parts outside the CDR3, is DAGVTQSPTHLIKTRGQQVTLRCSPKSGHDTVSWYQQALGQGPQFIFQYYEEEERQRGNFPDRFSGHQFPNYSSELNVNALLLGDSALYLCASSLGGDNSYEQYFGPGTRLTVT.

V usage is TRBV14 and J usage is TRBJ1-2, with D maybe TRBD1 (5 bases). V was shortened by 6 bases and J by 6 bases, with 8 bases between the two germline ends. The CDR3 is made up of 11 amino acids. Germline V gene data show CDR1 as SGHDN and CDR2 as FVKESK. The CDR3 DNA reads as TGTGCCAGCAGTCCAGGGAATGGCTACACCTTC. It encodes CASSPGNGYTF.

This chain connects TRBV15 to TRBJ2-1; TRBD2 agrees at 12 bases. The CDR3 sequence is 15 residues long. Germline V gene sequence: CDR1 LNHNV, CDR2 YYDKDF (reference sequence). J was trimmed by 7 bases and V by 7 bases; bases with no gene match: 8. In DNA form, the CDR3 reads TGTGCCACCAAGGCTAGCGGGGGGGCTGGGAATGAGCAGTTCTTC. It is translated as CATKASGGAGNEQFF.

Here the CDR3 DNA reads TGTGCCACCTCCCGTGGGGGGGGTTATAGCAATCAGCCCCAGCATTTT. It translates to CATSRGGGYSNQPQHF. This chain connects TRBV2 to TRBJ1-5; TRBD1 might be the D (5 bases). Trimming removed 10 bases from V and 0 bases from J, with 19 bases in between. This CDR3 is built from 16 residues. Germline V gene data show CDR1 as SNHLY and CDR2 as FYNNEI.

This chain links TRBV15 with TRBJ2-7; TRBD1 is a possible D gene (6 bases). Germline CDR1 LNHNV, CDR2 YYDKDF (reference sequence). This CDR3 spans 13 amino acids. V dropped 2 bases and J dropped 4 bases, with 9 bases sitting between them. This CDR3 is CATSRRTDYEQYF. The CDR3 DNA follows: TGTGCCACCAGCAGAAGGACAGATTACGAGCAGTACTTC.

This sequence joins TRBV6-5 and TRBJ2-7, with D perhaps matching TRBD2 (5 bases). Germline CDR1 MNHEY, CDR2 SVGAGI. The CDR3 spans 14 residues. Trimming stripped 0 bases from V and 0 bases from J, with 6 bases between. The CDR3 region is CASSYSAGSYEQYF. The CDR3 bases are TGTGCCAGCAGTTACTCGGCGGGCTCCTACGAGCAGTACTTC.

The chain combines TRBV6-4 with TRBJ2-1; 7 bases line up with TRBD2. V dropped 3 bases and J dropped 0; count of bases not matched to a gene: 11. Germline assignment: CDR1 MRHNA and CDR2 SNTAGT. The CDR3 spans 18 residues. The CDR3 protein is CASSELGQTSPSYNEQFF. The CDR3 coding sequence is TGTGCCAGCAGTGAACTAGGGCAGACTAGCCCCTCCTACAATGAGCAGTTCTTC.

V and J are TRBV27 and TRBJ1-1; tentatively, D is TRBD1 (5 bases). V was shortened by 3 bases and J by 0 bases, with 20 bases between the two germline ends. The CDR3 sequence is 18 residues long. Germline lookup yields CDR1 MNHEY and CDR2 SMNVEV (reference sequence). CDR3 sequence reads: CASSFYRAGRGVNTEAFF. The CDR3 bases are TGTGCCAGCAGTTTCTACCGAGCAGGGCGGGGAGTGAACACTGAAGCTTTCTTT.

The rearrangement links TRBV30 to TRBJ2-6; D is possibly TRBD1 (6 bases). The V end was cut by 0 bases, the J end by 0 bases, with 15 bases between. The CDR3 has 18 amino acids. Per germline, CDR1 GTSNPN and CDR2 SVGIG (reference sequence). CDR3 in DNA: TGTGCCTGGAGTGTTGCGAGGGGGACCGTCTCTGGGGCCAACGTCCTGACTTTC. Protein: CAWSVARGTVSGANVLTF.

The J gene is TRBJ1-2, the V gene TRBV27; D is perhaps TRBD1 (5 bases). V shed 5 bases and J shed 7 bases, with 14 bases lying between them. The CDR3 has 13 residues. Germline V lookup: CDR1 MNHEY, CDR2 SMNVEV (reference sequence). The CDR3 protein is CASSPGGGGGYTF. In DNA form, the CDR3 reads TGTGCCAGCAGTCCGGGCGGCGGGGGTGGCTACACCTTC.

V usage is TRBV6-1 and J usage is TRBJ1-3; D not resolved. V lost 10 bases and J lost 3, with 10 bases in between. CDR1 MNHNS and CDR2 SASEGT come from the germline V gene. This CDR3 is 12 amino acids long. CDR3 in amino acids: CATRLSGNTIYF. As DNA, the CDR3 is TGTGCCACCCGGTTAAGTGGAAACACCATATATTTT.

The CDR3 bases are TGCGCCAGCAGTCCGGGGGATTGGCGGGGGGGGAGCGGGTTGAGCTCCTACAATGAGCAGTTCTTC. It codes for CASSPGDWRGGSGLSSYNEQFF. J is TRBJ2-1 and V is TRBV23-1; TRBD2 agrees at 9 bases. TRBV23-1 is annotated as an ORF whose role is uncertain. The CDR3 has 22 residues. Unmatched junction bases numbered 22, after V lost 4 bases and J lost 0 bases.

This clone is a singleton in its sample. V usage is TRBV11-3 and J usage is TRBJ2-1; the match to TRBD2 covers 9 bases. Germline V gives CDR1 SGHNT, CDR2 YENEEA. J gave up 10 bases and V 1 base, and 2 bases lay outside the gene matches. The CDR3 spans 13 residues. The CDR3 nucleotides read TGTGCCAGCAGCTTAGGCGGGAGGGAGGAGCAGTTCTTC. It is translated as CASSLGGREEQFF.

This chain links TRBV6-1 with TRBJ2-2, with TRBD2 identical over 10 bases. V shed 8 bases and J 3 bases; nucleotides not matched to a gene: 6. The CDR3 covers 15 residues. Germline loops: CDR1 MNHNS, CDR2 SASEGT. The CDR3 loop reads CASPTGTSDTGELFF. The CDR3 DNA reads as TGTGCCAGCCCAACAGGGACTAGCGACACCGGGGAGCTGTTTTTT.

Only a few counts were recorded for this clone. The CDR3 reads CASSLITGWTEAFF. In nucleotides, the CDR3 is TGTGCCAGCAGCTTAATAACAGGGTGGACTGAAGCTTTCTTT. This sequence joins TRBV11-2 and TRBJ1-1, with TRBD1 as a possible D gene (6 bases). The germline V and J ends were trimmed by 2 bases and 5 bases, with 12 bases remaining between them. Germline assignment: CDR1 SGHAT and CDR2 FQNNGV. This CDR3 comprises 14 residues.

The V call is TRBV9, the J call TRBJ2-5; 8 bases map to TRBD2. CDR3 length equals 15 residues. The V segment lost 1 base and the J segment 1 base; nucleotides outside the gene matches: 3. CDR1 and CDR2 (germline): SGDLS, YYNGEE. As DNA, the CDR3 is TGTGCCAGCAGCGTAATAGCGGGGCCCCAAGAGACCCAGTACTTC. This translates into CASSVIAGPQETQYF.

This chain connects TRBV4-1 to TRBJ2-7; TRBD1 matches at 7 bases. Germline CDR1 reads MGHRA; CDR2 reads YSYEKL. The CDR3 sequence is 11 residues long. The V segment lost 1 base and the J segment 12 bases; nucleotides outside the gene matches: 3. The CDR3 nucleotides are TGCGCCAGCAGCCAAGGGGACAGTTTGTACTTC. Its translation is CASSQGDSLYF.

This clone was detected once. This chain links TRBV5-1 with TRBJ2-1, with 10 bases that match TRBD2. CDR1 and CDR2 (germline): SGHRS, YFSETQ. This CDR3 has 15 residues. Germline trimming cut 1 base from V and 7 bases from J; bases unmatched to any gene: 5. The CDR3 bases are TGCGCCAGCAGCTTGTCTAGCGGGAGTTCTAATGAGCAGTTCTTC. Translation gives CASSLSSGSSNEQFF.

The chain is built from TRBV6-5 and TRBJ1-2, with D unresolved. The germline V gene has CDR1 MNHEY and CDR2 SVGAGI. The CDR3 is made up of 13 amino acids. V dropped 3 bases and J dropped 4 bases, with 9 bases sitting between them. Written as DNA, the CDR3 is TGTGCCAGCAGTTATACGACGGGCTATGGCTACACCTTC. It codes for CASSYTTGYGYTF.

The chain has TRBV9 and TRBJ1-2; maybe TRBD1 (6 bases). The CDR3 runs to 16 residues. Deletions cut 0 bases from V and 8 bases from J, with 20 bases between. Germline V gives CDR1 SGDLS, CDR2 YYNGEE. This CDR3 is CASSVDSRGGPGGYTF. CDR3 in DNA: TGTGCCAGCAGCGTAGATTCCCGCGGGGGCCCAGGGGGCTACACCTTC. The variable domain in full, with the rest retrieved from reference TRBV9 and TRBJ1-2, is DSGVTQTPKHLITATGQRVTLRCSPRSGDLSVYWYQQSLDQGLQFLIQYYNGEERAKGNILERFSAQQFPDLHSELNLSSLELGDSALYFCASSVDSRGGPGGYTFGSGTRLTVV.

The chain joins TRBV2 to TRBJ2-7; D might be TRBD2 (5 bases). Germline V gives CDR1 SNHLY, CDR2 FYNNEI. The CDR3 covers 17 residues. Trimming shortened V by 0 bases and J by 1 base, and 16 bases separated the two germline ends. The DNA for the CDR3 is TGTGCCAGCAGTGAAGCGCTTCTGCCCGGGGATTCCTACGAGCAGTACTTC. It yields the protein CASSEALLPGDSYEQYF.

This chain connects TRBV6-6 to TRBJ2-1; 11 nucleotides match TRBD2. CDR3 length: 15 amino acids. The junction had 9 bases not matched to a gene; V was cut back by 4 bases and J by 10 bases. Germline-derived CDR1 and CDR2 are MNHNY and SVGAGI (reference sequence). In DNA, the CDR3 is TGTGCCAGCAGTTCGCGGACTAGCGGGTTGACAGAGCAGTTCTTC. Its translation: CASSSRTSGLTEQFF.

The rearrangement links TRBV30 to TRBJ2-3; D possibly corresponds to TRBD2 (5 bases). V was pared by 7 bases and J by 0 bases, with 11 bases between. Germline values: CDR1 GTSNPN, CDR2 SVGIG (reference sequence). This CDR3 is 13 amino acids long. The CDR3 nucleotides read TGTGCCTCTACGAGGGATAGCACAGATACGCAGTATTTT. Amino acids: CASTRDSTDTQYF. The entire variable domain, with the rest obtained from reference TRBV30 and TRBJ2-3, is as follows: SQTIHQWPATLVQPVGSPLSLECTVEGTSNPNLYWYRQAAGRGLQLLFYSVGIGQISSEVPQNLSASRPQDRQFILSSKKLLLSDSGFYLCASTRDSTDTQYFGPGTRLTVL.